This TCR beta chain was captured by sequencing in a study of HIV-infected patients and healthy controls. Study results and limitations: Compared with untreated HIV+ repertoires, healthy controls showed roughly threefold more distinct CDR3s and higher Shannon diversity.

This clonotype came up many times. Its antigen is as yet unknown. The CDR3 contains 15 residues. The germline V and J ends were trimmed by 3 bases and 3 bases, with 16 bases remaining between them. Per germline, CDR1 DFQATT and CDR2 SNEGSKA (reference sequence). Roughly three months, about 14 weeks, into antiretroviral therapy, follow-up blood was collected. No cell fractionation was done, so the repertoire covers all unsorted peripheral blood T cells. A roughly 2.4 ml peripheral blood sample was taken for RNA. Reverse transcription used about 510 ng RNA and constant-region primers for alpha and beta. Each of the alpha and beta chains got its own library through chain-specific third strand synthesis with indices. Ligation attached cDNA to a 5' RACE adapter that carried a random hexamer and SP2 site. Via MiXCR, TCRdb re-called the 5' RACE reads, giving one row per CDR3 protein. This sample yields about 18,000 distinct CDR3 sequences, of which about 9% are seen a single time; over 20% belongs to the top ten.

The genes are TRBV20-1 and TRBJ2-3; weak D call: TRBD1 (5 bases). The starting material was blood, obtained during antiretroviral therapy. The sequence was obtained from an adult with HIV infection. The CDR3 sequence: CSARDRQRRTDTQYF. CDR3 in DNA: TGCAGTGCTAGGGACCGACAGCGCCGGACAGATACGCAGTATTTT.